This T cell receptor (beta chain) comes out of a study of cytomegalovirus exposure and HLA in healthy donors. The study's findings and limits: In vitro data verified a few CMV-associated chains as specific for CMV antigens. TCR beta V- and J-gene trimming, according to a later analysis, was linked to a missense DCLRE1C variant. TCR beta sequences reportedly predicted most subjects' HLA-A and HLA-B alleles accurately.

The CDR3 spans 15 residues. Germline values: CDR1 SGHDT, CDR2 YYEEEE. V dropped 1 base and J dropped 4 bases, with 14 bases sitting between them. The primer mix had 60 Vbeta and 13 Jbeta primers. Clones were read by immunoSEQ multiplex PCR, and TCRdb kept only the in-frame ones, dropping some. The sample has tens of thousands of clones, around 85% seen once; the top ten hold less than 3.5%. This clone was counted between two and nine times. Its antigen is not identified. This clonotype originated in a woman in her thirties in good health and CMV-seronegative. The chain is built from TRBV5-6 and TRBJ1-1; D call uncertain. The sample taken for sequencing was PBMCs. Here the CDR3 reads CASSLNPGIGTEAFF. Written as DNA, the CDR3 is TGTGCCAGCAGCTTGAATCCGGGGATCGGCACTGAAGCTTTCTTT. Together with reference TRBV5-6 and TRBJ1-1, the CDR3 gives the full variable domain: DAGVTQSPTHLIKTRGQQVTLRCSPKSGHDTVSWYQQALGQGPQFIFQYYEEEERQRGNFPDRFSGHQFPNYSSELNVNALLLGDSALYLCASSLNPGIGTEAFFGQGTRLTVV.